This T cell receptor (beta chain) was captured in a study of blood T cell repertoires in COVID-19. In the study overall: T cells, B-cell-depleted T cells, or PBMCs supplied cDNA or gDNA.

TCRdb's table, derived via immunoSEQ multiplex PCR, lists solely in-frame clones and lacks some. The sample holds about 98,000 clones, 86% seen once. The CDR3 totals 16 residues. Germline lookup yields CDR1 LNHDA and CDR2 SQIVND (reference sequence). Trimming cost V 6 bases and J 5 bases, with 22 bases left between them. Sequencing used peripheral blood. The source of this sequence is a man over 45 with acute or convalescent COVID-19. The chain carries TRBV19 and TRBJ1-2; no clear D. Here the CDR3 DNA reads TGTGCCAGTAGGCCCGGGTCGGCGGGAATTTCTTATGGCTACACCTTC. This codes for CASRPGSAGISYGYTF. The full variable domain, in which reference TRBV19 and TRBJ1-2 provide the parts outside the CDR3, is DGGITQSPKYLFRKEGQNVTLSCEQNLNHDAMYWYRQDPGQGLRLIYYSQIVNDFQKGDIAEGYSVSREKKESFPLTVTSAQKNPTAFYLCASRPGSAGISYGYTFGSGTRLTVV.